The 21 T cell receptor beta chains listed next were all sequenced from one sample in a study of blood T cells in healthy people across ages. For the second PCR, which ran for about 7 to 11 cycles, a sample-barcoded 5' primer and a J-beta primer mix were used. TCRdb analysed the 5' RACE reads with MiXCR anew, one entry per CDR3 protein. The sample yields 800,000 to 1,300,000 distinct CDR3 sequences, roughly 24% seen once. These data were also reused for a study on T cells of mothers and their children.

Sequenced: blood. The origin of the receptors is a girl aged 2 to 10 in good health.

This chain uses TRBV19 with TRBJ1-2; TRBD1 might be the D (5 bases). Germline values: CDR1 LNHDA, CDR2 SQIVND (reference sequence). This CDR3 is built from 13 residues. Trimming pared 3 bases from V and 6 bases from J, leaving 11 bases between. CDR3 DNA: TGTGCCAGTAGTATTCGTCTGGGGGATGGCTACACCTTC. This translates into CASSIRLGDGYTF.

The table lists this clonotype with a few counts. The rearrangement links TRBV7-8 to TRBJ2-7; D not resolved. This CDR3 is built from 14 residues. CDR1 SGHVS and CDR2 FQNEAQ come from the germline V gene. Trimming pared 2 bases from V and 5 bases from J, leaving 13 bases between. The CDR3 DNA reads TGTGCCAGCAGCTTACCGGGCATTGGACACGAGCAGTACTTC. Translation: CASSLPGIGHEQYF.

This clonotype has just a few counts. The junction shows a germline mismatch at one end, possibly a read error. The chain combines TRBV5-1 with TRBJ2-7; D is possibly TRBD2 (6 bases). Germline V CDR1 and CDR2: SGHRS, YFSETQ. The CDR3 covers 16 residues. CDR3 sequence (DNA): TGCGCCAGCAGCCCTGGGACTCGCGGCACCACCTACGAGCACTACTTC. Protein sequence: CASSPGTRGTTYEHYF.

The chain is built from TRBV2 and TRBJ2-1; D ambiguous. The CDR3 loop spans 10 amino acids. Trimming left V 5 bases short and J 10 bases short, with 6 bases between. CDR1 is SNHLY, CDR2 FYNNEI, per germline. The CDR3 protein is CASSFTEQFF. The CDR3 DNA is TGTGCCAGCAGTTTTACGGAGCAGTTCTTC.

This clonotype occurred a few times. The chain combines TRBV7-8 with TRBJ2-5, with D uncertain. V lost 4 bases and J lost 4, with 7 bases in between. The CDR3 has 12 residues. Germline CDR1 and CDR2: SGHVS and FQNEAQ. CDR3 amino acids: CASSYIPETQYF. CDR3 DNA: TGTGCCAGCAGCTACATACCAGAGACCCAGTACTTC.

This chain joins TRBV12-3 or TRBV12-4 and TRBJ2-5, with 14 bases matching TRBD2. The DNA end is more similar to TRBJ2-1, so the J call may be wrong. This CDR3 region has 16 residues. The CDR3 loop is CASSARLAGGFNEQFF. CDR3 bases: TGTGCCAGCAGTGCAAGACTAGCGGGGGGGTTCAATGAGCAGTTCTTC.

This chain uses TRBV12-3 or TRBV12-4 with TRBJ2-3, with D tentatively TRBD1 (5 bases). Trimming stripped 3 bases from V and 10 bases from J, with 11 bases between. The CDR3 has 12 amino acids. The CDR3 here is CASSFRADAQYF. The CDR3 DNA follows: TGTGCCAGCAGTTTCAGGGCGGATGCGCAGTATTTT.

This clonotype was counted between two and nine times. The chain has TRBV3-1 and TRBJ1-2; D gene ambiguous. V shed 1 base and J shed 7 bases, with 10 bases lying between them. The CDR3 covers 13 residues. Germline-derived CDR1 and CDR2 are LGHDT and YNNKEL (reference sequence). Here the CDR3 reads CASSQGRGSGYTF. In nucleotides, the CDR3 is TGTGCCAGCAGCCAAGGGCGGGGATCTGGCTACACCTTC.

V is TRBV5-1 and J is TRBJ2-3; TRBD1 agrees at 8 bases. The CDR3 has 15 amino acids. Trimming took 8 bases from V and 0 from J; bases not matched to a gene: 8. Germline V gene sequence: CDR1 SGHRS, CDR2 YFSETQ. The CDR3 DNA follows: TGCGCCAGTGGGACAGGCCTCGCTAGCACAGATACGCAGTATTTT. It specifies CASGTGLASTDTQYF.

This chain uses TRBV9 with TRBJ2-1, with D uncertain. The CDR3 has 15 residues. V was cut by 0 bases and J by 10 bases, with 17 bases left in between. CDR1 is SGDLS and CDR2 is YYNGEE in the germline V gene. The CDR3, as DNA: TGTGCCAGCAGCGTAGTTGGATATGGGTCAGACGAGCAGTTCTTC. Residues: CASSVVGYGSDEQFF.

This clonotype was seen a handful of times. The chain recombines TRBV24-1 with TRBJ2-1, with D perhaps being TRBD1 or TRBD2 (7 bases each). There are 15 residues in the CDR3. V lost 4 bases and J lost 2, with 11 bases in between. CDR1 KGHDR and CDR2 SFDVKD come from the germline V gene. The CDR3 is CATSDPGGAYNEQFF. As DNA, the CDR3 is TGTGCCACCAGTGACCCAGGGGGGGCCTACAATGAGCAGTTCTTC.

There are a few counts of this clonotype. V gene TRBV5-1 combines with J gene TRBJ2-5, with D maybe TRBD1 (8 bases). The J call is doubtful: the DNA matches TRBJ2-7 better. The CDR3 runs 17 residues. Germline V gives CDR1 SGHRS, CDR2 YFSETQ. The CDR3 DNA reads as TGCGCCAGCAGCACAGCGGGACAGGCGCTATTCTCCTACGAGCAGTACTTC. This sequence encodes CASSTAGQALFSYEQYF.

J is TRBJ1-1 and V is TRBV12-5; D possibly corresponds to TRBD1 (6 bases). There are 20 residues in the CDR3. Germline V gene lookup returns CDR1 LGHNT and CDR2 FRNRAP. Trimming removed 0 bases from V and 2 bases from J, with 25 bases in between. In DNA form, the CDR3 reads TGTGCTAGTGGTTTGGTACCAAAACTATCTTTTCCAGGGGAAAACACTGAAGCTTTCTTT. Protein: CASGLVPKLSFPGENTEAFF.

This clonotype was found a few times. The chain joins TRBV12-3 or TRBV12-4 to TRBJ2-7, with a weak D call TRBD1 (5 bases). CDR3 size: 15 residues. V lost 1 base and J 3 bases, leaving 13 bases between the germline ends. The chain's CDR3 is CASSLGPGNGYEQYF. The DNA for the CDR3 is TGTGCCAGCAGTTTAGGTCCAGGGAACGGCTACGAGCAGTACTTC.

CDR3 sequence (DNA): TGTGCCAGCAGCCCCCAACTAGCGGGTCCCTCCTACGGGCAGTACTTC. This sequence encodes CASSPQLAGPSYGQYF. The V gene is TRBV7-9, the J gene TRBJ2-5, with TRBD2 matching 9 bases. Looked up from germline, CDR1 is SEHNR and CDR2 is FQNEAQ (reference sequence). The CDR3 sequence is 16 residues long. The V and J ends lost 5 bases and 11 bases, in that order; junction bases with no gene match: 18.

This chain uses TRBV3-1 with TRBJ2-5; TRBD2 matches 9 bases. The CDR3 contains 15 residues. Germline V lookup: CDR1 LGHDT, CDR2 YNNKEL (reference sequence). Unmatched junction bases numbered 11, after V lost 5 bases and J lost 7 bases. In DNA form, the CDR3 reads TGTGCCAGCAGCAATCGACTAGCGGCCGGTGGGACCCAGTACTTC. Its protein product is CASSNRLAAGGTQYF.

This clonotype occurred a few times. V usage is TRBV6-1 and J usage is TRBJ2-7; D is perhaps TRBD1 or TRBD2 (5 bases each). Germline assignment: CDR1 MNHNS and CDR2 SASEGT. V was pared by 1 base and J by 0 bases, with 16 bases between. This CDR3 spans 17 amino acids. The CDR3 loop is CASSEGSGTATSYEQYF. CDR3 in DNA: TGTGCCAGCAGTGAAGGGAGTGGGACGGCTACCTCCTACGAGCAGTACTTC.

This chain joins TRBV3-1 and TRBJ2-1; D ambiguous. V shed 4 bases and J shed 5 bases, with 15 bases lying between them. The CDR3 has 15 amino acids. CDR1 is LGHDT, CDR2 YNNKEL, per germline (reference sequence). CDR3 residues: CASSRISTIDNEQFF. The CDR3, as DNA: TGTGCCAGCAGCCGAATAAGTACTATAGACAATGAGCAGTTCTTC.

This clonotype was counted at least ten times. The chain recombines TRBV6-5 with TRBJ2-1; the D gene is possibly TRBD2 (6 bases). The V gene lost 6 bases and the J gene lost 6 bases, with 12 bases spanning the gap. This CDR3 is 13 amino acids long. Germline loops: CDR1 MNHEY, CDR2 SVGAGI. CDR3 residues: CASRRGLLNEQFF. In nucleotides, the CDR3 is TGTGCCAGCAGACGGGGACTCCTCAATGAGCAGTTCTTC.

The chain combines TRBV20-1 with TRBJ2-7, with D tentatively TRBD2 (6 bases). The germline V gene encodes CDR1 DFQATT and CDR2 SNEGSKA (reference sequence). Deletions cut 7 bases from V and 4 bases from J, with 17 bases between. There are 13 residues in the CDR3. The chain's CDR3 is CSGKAGGWYEQYF. Here the CDR3 DNA reads TGCAGTGGCAAAGCGGGCGGTTGGTACGAGCAGTACTTC.

CDR3 coding DNA: TGTGCCAGCAGCCGACTGACAGGGGGCGACTACAATGAGCAGTTCTTC. Residues: CASSRLTGGDYNEQFF. The chain uses TRBV14 and TRBJ2-1; 10 bases match TRBD1. Germline V gene lookup returns CDR1 SGHDN and CDR2 FVKESK. The V segment lost 4 bases and the J segment 3 bases; nucleotides outside the gene matches: 6. The CDR3 contains 16 residues. The whole variable domain, remainder taken from reference TRBV14 and TRBJ2-1, is EAGVTQFPSHSVIEKGQTVTLRCDPISGHDNLYWYRRVMGKEIKFLLHFVKESKQDESGMPNNRFLAERTGGTYSTLKVQPAELEDSGVYFCASSRLTGGDYNEQFFGPGTRLTVL.